These 27 T cell receptor beta chains were sequenced from one sample in a study of T cell repertoires in MIS-A myocarditis. Profiled with immunoSEQ multiplex PCR; TCRdb holds only in-frame clones, not every one. The top ten clones hold under 75% of a sample with 15,000 or so clones, around 70% of them seen once. Material: left ventricle heart tissue obtained at autopsy. These receptor sequences come from a young man with fulminant myocarditis from multisystem inflammatory syndrome in adults (MIS-A) after COVID-19.

The V gene is TRBV19, the J gene TRBJ2-1; weak D call: TRBD1 (6 bases). This CDR3 is 19 amino acids long. Germline V gene lookup returns CDR1 LNHDA and CDR2 SQIVND (reference sequence). With 0 bases removed from V and 7 bases from J, the gap between germline ends came to 25 bases. This CDR3 is CASSIDGASGTHTGNEQFF. CDR3 coding DNA: TGTGCCAGTAGTATAGATGGAGCATCCGGGACACACACGGGGAATGAGCAGTTCTTC.

This rearrangement joins TRBV6-6 to TRBJ1-3, with D possibly TRBD1 on 5 matching bases. With 10 bases removed from V and 2 bases from J, the gap between germline ends came to 12 bases. The CDR3 extends over 13 amino acids. CDR1 and CDR2 (germline): MNHNY, SVGAGI (reference sequence). In DNA form, the CDR3 reads TGTGCCACGATCGCGGGGGCTGGAAACACCATATATTTT. Encoded protein: CATIAGAGNTIYF.

This chain joins TRBV6-5 and TRBJ1-1, with D uncertain. V was shortened by 0 bases and J by 5 bases, with 10 bases between the two germline ends. This CDR3 has 14 residues. CDR1 and CDR2 (germline): MNHEY, SVGAGI. CDR3 coding DNA: TGTGCCAGCAGTTACTCGAGTGCCGAGACTGAAGCTTTCTTT. It is translated as CASSYSSAETEAFF.

This clone was seen only once. V gene TRBV6-1 combines with J gene TRBJ1-2, with 8 bases lining up with TRBD1. Germline CDR1 reads MNHNS; CDR2 reads SASEGT. Trimming cost V 3 bases and J 4 bases; bases outside gene matches: 7. The CDR3 extends over 15 amino acids. As DNA, the CDR3 is TGTGCCAGCAGTGAGGGGGGACAGGCCCTCTATGGCTACACCTTC. As protein: CASSEGGQALYGYTF.

This chain links TRBV7-9 with TRBJ2-3, with 11 bases that match TRBD2. The V and J ends lost 5 bases and 4 bases, in that order; junction bases with no gene match: 5. Per germline, CDR1 SEHNR and CDR2 FQNEAQ (reference sequence). CDR3 length: 15 residues. CDR3 sequence (DNA): TGTGCCAGCAGCCCTAGCGGGGGGCGGGCAGATACGCAGTATTTT. Translating it yields CASSPSGGRADTQYF.

The chain carries TRBV27 and TRBJ2-7; D possibly uses TRBD1 or TRBD2 (5 bases each). Between the trimmed V and J ends, which lost 1 base and 9 bases, there was a span of 16 bases. The CDR3 runs 14 residues. The germline CDR1 and CDR2 sequences are MNHEY and SMNVEV (reference sequence). This CDR3 is CASSLWDGRGGQYF. As DNA, the CDR3 is TGTGCCAGCAGTTTATGGGACGGCCGAGGTGGGCAGTACTTC.

The chain employs TRBV24-1 and TRBJ2-2; D may correspond to TRBD1 or TRBD2 (5 bases each). V lost 4 bases and J 3 bases, leaving 11 bases between the germline ends. The CDR3 covers 15 residues. Germline-derived CDR1 and CDR2 are KGHDR and SFDVKD. This CDR3 is CATSDPGPHTGELFF. As DNA, the CDR3 is TGTGCCACCAGTGACCCGGGACCACACACCGGGGAGCTGTTTTTT.

The chain recombines TRBV7-9 with TRBJ2-7, with 8 positions matching TRBD2. The CDR3 is made up of 18 amino acids. V shed 0 bases and J 2 bases; nucleotides not matched to a gene: 12. Germline-derived CDR1 and CDR2 are SEHNR and FQNEAQ (reference sequence). The CDR3 sequence is CASSLAMAGGPRAYEQYF. DNA for the CDR3: TGTGCCAGCAGCTTAGCGATGGCGGGGGGCCCCAGGGCCTACGAGCAGTACTTC.

The gene calls are TRBV7-3 and TRBJ2-7, with a possible D match to TRBD2 (6 bases). The CDR3 sequence is 14 residues long. V lost 5 bases and J lost 4, with 15 bases in between. The germline V gene has CDR1 SGHTA and CDR2 FQGTGA. CDR3 nucleotide sequence: TGTGCCAGCAGCCCCCGGGCGGGGAATTACGAGCAGTACTTC. Protein: CASSPRAGNYEQYF.

The chain's CDR3 is CASSSPTGGNTIYF. CDR3 DNA: TGTGCCAGCAGTTCCCCCACGGGGGGAAACACCATATATTTT. The J gene is TRBJ1-3, the V gene TRBV28; no clear D. CDR3 length equals 14 residues. The V and J ends lost 4 bases and 4 bases respectively, with 11 bases between them. The V gene's germline CDR1 is MDHEN and CDR2 SYDVKM.

This sequence joins TRBV11-2 and TRBJ2-3; D gene unclear. The CDR3 has 17 residues. V gave up 0 bases and J gave up 7 bases, with 20 bases separating them. Germline loops: CDR1 SGHAT, CDR2 FQNNGV. The chain's CDR3 is CASSLDRRARARYTQYF. In DNA form, the CDR3 reads TGTGCCAGCAGCTTAGATCGTAGGGCCCGAGCCCGATATACGCAGTATTTT.

This sequence joins TRBV11-3 and TRBJ1-1; D may be TRBD1 (5 bases). The CDR3 consists of 16 residues. Germline assignment: CDR1 SGHNT and CDR2 YENEEA. The V gene lost 5 bases and the J gene lost 3 bases, with 19 bases spanning the gap. CDR3 nucleotides: TGTGCCAGCAGCCCGGGGAAGGGGCAGAGGGACACTGAAGCTTTCTTT. As protein: CASSPGKGQRDTEAFF.

The rearrangement uses TRBV5-5 and TRBJ2-2, with D maybe TRBD2 (6 bases). From germline, CDR1 is SGHKS and CDR2 YYEKEE (reference sequence). The germline V and J ends were trimmed by 4 bases and 6 bases, with 19 bases remaining between them. The CDR3 has 16 residues. The CDR3 DNA reads TGTGCCAGCAGCCCGCCCGGGGGAAGGATGGCCGGGGAGCTGTTTTTT. It codes for CASSPPGGRMAGELFF.

The chain links TRBV28 to TRBJ2-1; TRBD2 agrees at 9 bases. The CDR3 covers 14 residues. Germline V gives CDR1 MDHEN, CDR2 SYDVKM. V was pared by 8 bases and J by 10 bases, with 12 bases of the junction left unmatched. Here the CDR3 DNA reads TGTGCCAGCCTTAGCGGGGGTGTGTCAAAAGAGCAGTTCTTC. Its translation: CASLSGGVSKEQFF.

The V gene is TRBV7-2, the J gene TRBJ2-2; D may be TRBD1 or TRBD2 (5 bases each). Trimming shortened V by 1 base and J by 3 bases, and 6 bases separated the two germline ends. CDR1 and CDR2 from the germline V gene are SGHTA and FQGNSA. The CDR3 is 14 residues long. The DNA for the CDR3 is TGTGCCAGCAGCTTAGGGGGGTACACCGGGGAGCTGTTTTTT. Protein sequence: CASSLGGYTGELFF. The whole variable domain, remainder taken from reference TRBV7-2 and TRBJ2-2, is GAGVSQSPSNKVTEKGKDVELRCDPISGHTALYWYRQSLGQGLEFLIYFQGNSAPDKSGLPSDRFSAERTGGSVSTLTIQRTQQEDSAVYLCASSLGGYTGELFFGEGSRLTVL.

The chain carries TRBV6-1 and TRBJ1-3; D gene uncertain. Germline CDR1 is MNHNS and CDR2 is SASEGT. The CDR3 has 14 residues. Trimming cost V 3 bases and J 0 bases, with 6 bases left between them. The CDR3 nucleotides are TGTGCCAGCAGTGAGTTTTACTCTGGAAACACCATATATTTT. Protein sequence: CASSEFYSGNTIYF.

V and J are TRBV5-6 and TRBJ1-1; D is perhaps TRBD1 (5 bases). CDR3 length equals 17 residues. Trimming removed 1 base from V and 0 bases from J, with 16 bases in between. Germline V CDR1 and CDR2: SGHDT, YYEEEE. The chain's CDR3 is CASSLSLEGKMNTEAFF. In DNA form, the CDR3 reads TGTGCCAGCAGCTTGTCGCTGGAGGGGAAGATGAACACTGAAGCTTTCTTT.

This clone was observed a handful of times. V gene TRBV15 combines with J gene TRBJ2-5; D is possibly TRBD1 or TRBD2 (6 bases each). Per germline, CDR1 LNHNV and CDR2 YYDKDF (reference sequence). The CDR3 covers 15 residues. V lost 2 bases and J 2 bases, leaving 12 bases between the germline ends. Here the CDR3 reads CATSRPGAEQETQYF. CDR3 nucleotides: TGTGCCACCAGCAGACCGGGGGCGGAACAAGAGACCCAGTACTTC.

The chain uses TRBV25-1 and TRBJ2-5, with D perhaps TRBD1 (6 bases). The germline V gene has CDR1 MGHDK and CDR2 SYGVNS. The V and J ends lost 3 bases and 2 bases respectively, with 22 bases between them. The CDR3 covers 18 residues. The CDR3 coding sequence is TGTGCCAGCAGTGAGAACCCCATGCCGGGACATCAGCAAGAGACCCAGTACTTC. Translation gives CASSENPMPGHQQETQYF.

This clone has more than one count but fewer than ten. The V call is TRBV7-9, the J call TRBJ1-6; D gene unclear. CDR3 length: 13 residues. CDR1 SEHNR and CDR2 FQNEAQ come from the germline V gene (reference sequence). V shed 7 bases and J shed 9 bases, with 13 bases lying between them. CDR3 DNA: TGTGCCAGCACCCCAACACTGGGTTCACCCCTCCACTTT. This sequence encodes CASTPTLGSPLHF.

The gene calls are TRBV4-3 and TRBJ1-1; D is unclear. From germline, CDR1 is LGHNA and CDR2 YSLEER. CDR3 length equals 15 residues. Trimming took 0 bases from V and 5 from J, leaving 13 bases between them. CDR3 amino acids: CASSQDLLGWTEAFF. Written as DNA, the CDR3 is TGCGCCAGCAGCCAAGATTTGCTGGGTTGGACTGAAGCTTTCTTT.

The V gene is TRBV2, the J gene TRBJ2-4; TRBD1 matches at 9 bases. The trim removed 6 bases at V and 7 bases at J, leaving 4 bases unmatched. The CDR3 runs 13 residues. Germline CDR1 is SNHLY and CDR2 is FYNNEI. CDR3 loop: CASSAGTGNIQYF. CDR3 nucleotide sequence: TGTGCCAGCAGCGCTGGGACAGGGAACATTCAGTACTTC.

The genes are TRBV6-5 and TRBJ1-2; 8 nucleotides match TRBD1. The ends lost 5 bases at V and 6 bases at J; junction bases unmatched: 11. The CDR3 is 15 amino acids. The germline V gene encodes CDR1 MNHEY and CDR2 SVGAGI. The CDR3: CASSTHRGGRDGYTF. The CDR3 DNA reads as TGTGCCAGCAGTACACACAGGGGGGGTAGGGATGGCTACACCTTC.

This clone was counted between two and nine times. This chain joins TRBV5-6 and TRBJ2-1; D gene uncertain. This CDR3 has 14 residues. Germline CDR1 and CDR2: SGHDT and YYEEEE. Trimming cost V 1 base and J 4 bases, with 9 bases left between them. The CDR3 region has the DNA TGTGCCAGCAGCTTGCATGGTGCTTACAATGAGCAGTTCTTC. It specifies CASSLHGAYNEQFF.

This sequence joins TRBV2 and TRBJ2-7; TRBD2 matches at 13 bases. The CDR3 is made up of 15 amino acids. J lost 3 bases, V lost 6 bases, and 5 bases had no gene match. In germline, CDR1 is SNHLY, CDR2 FYNNEI. CDR3 amino acids: CASRQTSGGFYEQYF. The CDR3 coding sequence is TGTGCCAGCAGGCAGACTAGCGGGGGGTTCTACGAGCAGTACTTC. Full variable domain (remainder filled in from reference TRBV2 and TRBJ2-7): EPEVTQTPSHQVTQMGQEVILRCVPISNHLYFYWYRQILGQKVEFLVSFYNNEISEKSEIFDDQFSVERPDGSNFTLKIRSTKLEDSAMYFCASRQTSGGFYEQYFGPGTRLTVT.

This rearrangement joins TRBV19 to TRBJ1-5; the D gene is possibly TRBD1 (6 bases). Germline CDR1 is LNHDA and CDR2 is SQIVND (reference sequence). The CDR3 contains 17 residues. Between the trimmed V and J ends, which lost 3 bases and 5 bases, there was a span of 20 bases. CDR3: CASSMDVGGFNDQPQHF. DNA for the CDR3: TGTGCCAGTAGTATGGATGTGGGGGGCTTTAACGATCAGCCCCAGCATTTT.

This clone was seen only a few times. The rearrangement links TRBV9 to TRBJ2-5; 12 bases align to TRBD2. Per the germline V gene, CDR1 is SGDLS and CDR2 is YYNGEE. The CDR3 spans 16 residues. Germline trimming cut 1 base from V and 3 bases from J; bases unmatched to any gene: 4. Here the CDR3 DNA reads TGTGCCAGCAGCGTAATGACTAGCGGGGGAGAAGAGACCCAGTACTTC. Its translation is CASSVMTSGGEETQYF. Complete variable domain (other parts from reference TRBV9 and TRBJ2-5): DSGVTQTPKHLITATGQRVTLRCSPRSGDLSVYWYQQSLDQGLQFLIQYYNGEERAKGNILERFSAQQFPDLHSELNLSSLELGDSALYFCASSVMTSGGEETQYFGPGTRLLVL.